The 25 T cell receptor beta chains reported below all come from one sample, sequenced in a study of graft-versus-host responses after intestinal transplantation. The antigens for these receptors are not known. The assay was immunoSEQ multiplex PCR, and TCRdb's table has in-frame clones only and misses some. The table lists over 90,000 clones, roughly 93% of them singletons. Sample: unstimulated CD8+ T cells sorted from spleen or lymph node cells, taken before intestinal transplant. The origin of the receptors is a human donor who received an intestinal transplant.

CDR3 nucleotides: TGTGCCAGCCGGAGGGTGGATTATGGCTACACCTTC. Translating gives CASRRVDYGYTF. This chain joins TRBV2 and TRBJ1-2; D unclear. The CDR3 has 12 amino acids. The V and J ends lost 8 bases and 5 bases respectively, with 12 bases between them. CDR1 SNHLY and CDR2 FYNNEI come from the germline V gene.

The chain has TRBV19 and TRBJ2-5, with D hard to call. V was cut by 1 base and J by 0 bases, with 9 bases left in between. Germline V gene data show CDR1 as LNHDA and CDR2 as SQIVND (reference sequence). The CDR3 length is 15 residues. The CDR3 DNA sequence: TGTGCCAGTAGTATAGGGACCGTGTACCAAGAGACCCAGTACTTC. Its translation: CASSIGTVYQETQYF.

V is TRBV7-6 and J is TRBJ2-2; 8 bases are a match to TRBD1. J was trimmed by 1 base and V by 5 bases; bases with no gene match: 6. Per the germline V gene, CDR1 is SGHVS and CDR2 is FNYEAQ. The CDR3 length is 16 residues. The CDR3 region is CASSATGTGNTGELFF. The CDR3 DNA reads TGTGCCAGCAGCGCAACCGGGACAGGGAACACCGGGGAGCTGTTTTTT.

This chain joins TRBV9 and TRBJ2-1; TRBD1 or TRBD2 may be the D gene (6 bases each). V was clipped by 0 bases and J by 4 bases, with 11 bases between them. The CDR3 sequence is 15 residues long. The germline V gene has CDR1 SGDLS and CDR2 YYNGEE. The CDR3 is CASSVGQGTYNEQFF. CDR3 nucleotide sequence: TGTGCCAGCAGCGTAGGGCAGGGGACTTACAATGAGCAGTTCTTC. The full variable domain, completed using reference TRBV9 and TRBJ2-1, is DSGVTQTPKHLITATGQRVTLRCSPRSGDLSVYWYQQSLDQGLQFLIQYYNGEERAKGNILERFSAQQFPDLHSELNLSSLELGDSALYFCASSVGQGTYNEQFFGPGTRLTVL.

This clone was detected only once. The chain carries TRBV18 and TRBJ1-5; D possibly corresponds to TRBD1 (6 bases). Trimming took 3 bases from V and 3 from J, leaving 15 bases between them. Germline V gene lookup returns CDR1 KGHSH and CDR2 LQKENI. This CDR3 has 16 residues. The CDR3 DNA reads TGTGCCAGCTCACCGACCGACAGGTTCCTCAATCAGCCCCAGCATTTT. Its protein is CASSPTDRFLNQPQHF.

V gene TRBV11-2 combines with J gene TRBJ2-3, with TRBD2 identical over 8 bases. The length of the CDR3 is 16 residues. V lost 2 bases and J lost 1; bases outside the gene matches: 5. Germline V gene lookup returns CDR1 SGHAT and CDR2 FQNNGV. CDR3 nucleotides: TGTGCCAGCAGCTTACTCGGGGGGGCGGGCACAGATACGCAGTATTTT. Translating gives CASSLLGGAGTDTQYF. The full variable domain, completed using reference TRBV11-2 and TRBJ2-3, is EAGVAQSPRYKIIEKRQSVAFWCNPISGHATLYWYQQILGQGPKLLIQFQNNGVVDDSQLPKDRFSAERLKGVDSTLKIQPAKLEDSAVYLCASSLLGGAGTDTQYFGPGTRLTVL.

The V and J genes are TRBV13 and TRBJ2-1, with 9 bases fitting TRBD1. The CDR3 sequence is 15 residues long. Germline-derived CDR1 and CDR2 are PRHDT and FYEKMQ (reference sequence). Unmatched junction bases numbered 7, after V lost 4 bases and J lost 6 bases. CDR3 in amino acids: CASSSDRGAINEQFF. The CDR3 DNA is TGTGCCAGCAGCTCCGACAGGGGGGCGATCAATGAGCAGTTCTTC.

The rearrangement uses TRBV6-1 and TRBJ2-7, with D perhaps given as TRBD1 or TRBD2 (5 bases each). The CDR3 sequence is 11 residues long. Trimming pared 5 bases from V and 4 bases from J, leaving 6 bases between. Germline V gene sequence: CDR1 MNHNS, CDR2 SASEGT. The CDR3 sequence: CASSWGYEQYF. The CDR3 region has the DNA TGTGCCAGCAGTTGGGGGTACGAGCAGTACTTC.

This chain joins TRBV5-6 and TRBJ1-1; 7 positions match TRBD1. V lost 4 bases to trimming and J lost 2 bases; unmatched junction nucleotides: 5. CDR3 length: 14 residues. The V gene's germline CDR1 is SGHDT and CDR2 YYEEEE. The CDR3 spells CASSLRGANTEAFF. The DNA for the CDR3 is TGTGCCAGCAGCCTCAGGGGGGCAAACACTGAAGCTTTCTTT.

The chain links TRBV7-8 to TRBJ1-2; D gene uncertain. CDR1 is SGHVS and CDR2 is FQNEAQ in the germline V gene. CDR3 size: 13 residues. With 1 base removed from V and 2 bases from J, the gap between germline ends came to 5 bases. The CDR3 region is CASSLEGNYGYTF. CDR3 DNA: TGTGCCAGCAGCTTAGAAGGGAACTATGGCTACACCTTC.

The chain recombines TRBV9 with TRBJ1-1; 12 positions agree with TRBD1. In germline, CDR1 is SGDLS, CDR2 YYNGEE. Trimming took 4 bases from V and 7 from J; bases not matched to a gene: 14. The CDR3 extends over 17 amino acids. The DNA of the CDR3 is TGTGCCAGCAGCCCGAGGGTTACCGGGACAGGGGGCAATGAAGCTTTCTTT. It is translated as CASSPRVTGTGGNEAFF.

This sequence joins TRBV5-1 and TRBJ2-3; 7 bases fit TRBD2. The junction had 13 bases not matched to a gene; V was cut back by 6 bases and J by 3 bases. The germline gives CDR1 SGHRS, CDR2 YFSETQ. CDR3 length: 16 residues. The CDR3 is CASNEIAGGKTDTQYF. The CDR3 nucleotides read TGCGCCAGCAATGAAATAGCGGGTGGTAAGACAGATACGCAGTATTTT.

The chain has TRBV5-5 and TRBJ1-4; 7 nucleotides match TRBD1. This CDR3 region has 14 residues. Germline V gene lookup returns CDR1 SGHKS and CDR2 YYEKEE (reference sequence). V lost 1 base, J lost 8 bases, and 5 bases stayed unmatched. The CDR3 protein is CASSLYRGGEKLFF. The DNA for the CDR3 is TGTGCCAGCAGCTTGTACAGGGGTGGAGAAAAACTGTTTTTT.

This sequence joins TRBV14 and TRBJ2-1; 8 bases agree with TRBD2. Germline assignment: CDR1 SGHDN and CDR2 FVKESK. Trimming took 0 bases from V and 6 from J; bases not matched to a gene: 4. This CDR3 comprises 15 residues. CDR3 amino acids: CASSQEWTSSNEQFF. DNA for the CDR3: TGTGCCAGCAGCCAAGAATGGACTAGCTCCAATGAGCAGTTCTTC.

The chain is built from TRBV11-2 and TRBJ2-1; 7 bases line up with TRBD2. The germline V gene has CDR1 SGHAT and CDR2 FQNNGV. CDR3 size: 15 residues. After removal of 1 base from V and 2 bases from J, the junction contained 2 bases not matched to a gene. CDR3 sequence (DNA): TGTGCCAGCAGCTTAGTTCGGGGGGCCTACAATGAGCAGTTCTTC. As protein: CASSLVRGAYNEQFF.

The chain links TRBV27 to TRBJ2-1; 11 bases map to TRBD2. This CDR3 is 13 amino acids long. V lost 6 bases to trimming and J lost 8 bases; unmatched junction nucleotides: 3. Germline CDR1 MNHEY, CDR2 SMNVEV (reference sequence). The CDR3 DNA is TGTGCCAGCAGCGGACTAGCGGGCGATGAGCAGTTCTTC. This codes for CASSGLAGDEQFF.

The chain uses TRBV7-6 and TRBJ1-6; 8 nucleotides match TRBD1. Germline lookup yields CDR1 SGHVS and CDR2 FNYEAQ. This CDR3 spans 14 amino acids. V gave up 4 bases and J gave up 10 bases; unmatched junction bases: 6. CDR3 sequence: CASSSTGEGSPLHF. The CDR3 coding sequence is TGTGCCAGCAGCTCGACAGGGGAGGGCTCACCCCTCCACTTT.

The CDR3: CASSLEEGASGNTIYF. In DNA form, the CDR3 reads TGCGCCAGCAGCTTGGAGGAGGGGGCTTCTGGAAACACCATATATTTT. The chain is built from TRBV5-1 and TRBJ1-3; 7 nucleotides match TRBD1. V was clipped by 0 bases and J by 1 base; unmatched bases: 4. Germline-derived CDR1 and CDR2 are SGHRS and YFSETQ. The length of the CDR3 is 16 residues.

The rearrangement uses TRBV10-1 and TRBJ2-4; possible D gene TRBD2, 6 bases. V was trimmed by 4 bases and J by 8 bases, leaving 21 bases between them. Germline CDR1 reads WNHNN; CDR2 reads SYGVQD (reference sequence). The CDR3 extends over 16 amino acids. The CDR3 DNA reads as TGCGCCAGCAGTGCGAACCCCGACGGGCCGGGGGACATTCAGTACTTC. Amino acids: CASSANPDGPGDIQYF.

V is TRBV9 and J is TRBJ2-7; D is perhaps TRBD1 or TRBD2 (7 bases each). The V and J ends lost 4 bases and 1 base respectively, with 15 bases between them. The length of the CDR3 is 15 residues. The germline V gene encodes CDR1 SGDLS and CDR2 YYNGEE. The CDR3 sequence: CASSPGGLNSYEQYF. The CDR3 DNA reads TGTGCCAGCAGCCCAGGGGGACTAAATTCCTACGAGCAGTACTTC.

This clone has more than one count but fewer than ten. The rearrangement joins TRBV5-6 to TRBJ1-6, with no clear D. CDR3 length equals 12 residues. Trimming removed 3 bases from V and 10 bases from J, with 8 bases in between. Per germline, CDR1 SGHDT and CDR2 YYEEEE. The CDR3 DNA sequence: TGTGCCAGCAGCTACGAAGGATCACCCCTCCACTTT. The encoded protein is CASSYEGSPLHF.

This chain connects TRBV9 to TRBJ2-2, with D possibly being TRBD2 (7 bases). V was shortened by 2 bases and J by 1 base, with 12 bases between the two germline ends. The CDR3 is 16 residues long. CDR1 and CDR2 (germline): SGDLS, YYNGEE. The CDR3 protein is CASSVGGTMNTGELFF. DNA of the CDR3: TGTGCCAGCAGCGTGGGGGGGACAATGAACACCGGGGAGCTGTTTTTT.

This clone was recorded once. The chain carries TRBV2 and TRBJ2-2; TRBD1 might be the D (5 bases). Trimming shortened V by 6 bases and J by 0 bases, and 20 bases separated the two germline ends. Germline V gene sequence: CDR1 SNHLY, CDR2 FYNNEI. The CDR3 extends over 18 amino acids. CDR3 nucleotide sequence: TGTGCCAGCAGGCAACCGGCCGGTGAAGGGGCGAACACCGGGGAGCTGTTTTTT. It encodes CASRQPAGEGANTGELFF. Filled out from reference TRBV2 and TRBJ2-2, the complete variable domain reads EPEVTQTPSHQVTQMGQEVILRCVPISNHLYFYWYRQILGQKVEFLVSFYNNEISEKSEIFDDQFSVERPDGSNFTLKIRSTKLEDSAMYFCASRQPAGEGANTGELFFGEGSRLTVL.

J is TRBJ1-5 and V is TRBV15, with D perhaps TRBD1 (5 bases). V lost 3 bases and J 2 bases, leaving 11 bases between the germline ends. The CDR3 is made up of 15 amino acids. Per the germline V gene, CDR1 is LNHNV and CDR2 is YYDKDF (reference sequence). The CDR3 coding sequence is TGTGCCACCAGCAGTTGGGGGGAGGGCAATCAGCCCCAGCATTTT. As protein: CATSSWGEGNQPQHF.

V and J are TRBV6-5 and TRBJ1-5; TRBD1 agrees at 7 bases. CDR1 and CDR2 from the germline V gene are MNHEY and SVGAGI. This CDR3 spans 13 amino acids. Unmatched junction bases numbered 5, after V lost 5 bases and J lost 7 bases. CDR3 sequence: CASSPGQLQPQHF. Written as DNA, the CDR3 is TGTGCCAGCAGTCCGGGACAGCTCCAGCCCCAGCATTTT.